The 21 T cell receptor beta chains below were found in one sample sequenced in a study of blood T cell repertoires in COVID-19. TCRdb's copy holds only in-frame clones and misses some; the assay was immunoSEQ multiplex PCR. The top ten clones hold approximately 19% of a sample with 99,000 or so clones, under 80% of them seen once. Specimen: peripheral blood. The receptors were gathered from a woman in her seventies with acute or convalescent COVID-19.

The chain links TRBV28 to TRBJ1-5; 7 nucleotides align to TRBD1. The CDR3 length is 12 residues. The V and J ends lost 8 bases and 8 bases, in that order; junction bases with no gene match: 6. CDR1 and CDR2 (germline): MDHEN, SYDVKM. The CDR3 spells CASAPQGKPQHF. The CDR3 coding sequence is TGTGCCAGCGCCCCACAGGGGAAGCCCCAGCATTTT.

In this sample, this clone turned up a few times. The V and J genes are TRBV4-1 and TRBJ2-4, with D possibly TRBD1 on 6 matching bases. Between the trimmed V and J ends, which lost 4 bases and 8 bases, there was a span of 18 bases. Germline loops: CDR1 MGHRA, CDR2 YSYEKL. This CDR3 comprises 15 residues. CDR3 nucleotide sequence: TGCGCCAGCAGCCCAAGGGGACAAGTCGGGTACATTCAGTACTTC. Translation gives CASSPRGQVGYIQYF.

The chain is built from TRBV4-3 and TRBJ1-5, with D uncertain. CDR1 is LGHNA, CDR2 YSLEER, per germline. Trimming stripped 0 bases from V and 6 bases from J, with 15 bases between. This CDR3 contains 16 residues. The CDR3 DNA reads TGCGCCAGCAGCCAAGATTCCGGAGGGTTAGGTCAGCCCCAGCATTTT. Translation gives CASSQDSGGLGQPQHF.

The rearrangement links TRBV7-8 to TRBJ2-3; D not resolved. This CDR3 has 16 residues. V gave up 4 bases and J gave up 4 bases, with 18 bases separating them. CDR1 is SGHVS, CDR2 FQNEAQ, per germline. The CDR3: CASSSQGASPPDTQYF. In DNA, the CDR3 is TGTGCCAGCAGCTCTCAAGGAGCTAGTCCCCCAGATACGCAGTATTTT.

The chain has TRBV7-6 and TRBJ2-7; TRBD2 is a possible D gene (5 bases). CDR3 length equals 13 residues. Germline loops: CDR1 SGHVS, CDR2 FNYEAQ. V dropped 5 bases and J dropped 6 bases, with 14 bases sitting between them. CDR3 residues: CASSLLGASEQYF. Here the CDR3 DNA reads TGTGCCAGCAGCCTCCTGGGAGCAAGCGAGCAGTACTTC.

The rearrangement uses TRBV19 and TRBJ1-5; perhaps TRBD1 as D (5 bases). The CDR3 length is 15 residues. Germline V CDR1 and CDR2: LNHDA, SQIVND (reference sequence). The germline V and J ends were trimmed by 6 bases and 2 bases, with 14 bases remaining between them. CDR3 in amino acids: CASRDGGIGNQPQHF. The CDR3 bases are TGTGCCAGTAGAGACGGGGGTATTGGCAATCAGCCCCAGCATTTT. Together with reference TRBV19 and TRBJ1-5, the CDR3 gives the full variable domain: DGGITQSPKYLFRKEGQNVTLSCEQNLNHDAMYWYRQDPGQGLRLIYYSQIVNDFQKGDIAEGYSVSREKKESFPLTVTSAQKNPTAFYLCASRDGGIGNQPQHFGDGTRLSIL.

The chain recombines TRBV29-1 with TRBJ2-7; possibly TRBD1 for D (5 bases). The germline gives CDR1 SQVTM, CDR2 ANQGSEA. CDR3 length: 12 amino acids. Trimming removed 4 bases at V and 6 bases at J, with 13 bases between. CDR3 DNA sequence: TGCAGCGTTGCAAGGGGATCGGGCGAGCAGTACTTC. As protein: CSVARGSGEQYF.

This CDR3 reads CASRTGLGNEKLFF. CDR3 DNA sequence: TGTGCCAGCCGCACTGGGCTTGGGAATGAAAAACTGTTTTTT. The V and J genes are TRBV28 and TRBJ1-4; D gene ambiguous. V was pared by 8 bases and J by 5 bases, with 15 bases between. Germline V gene lookup returns CDR1 MDHEN and CDR2 SYDVKM. This CDR3 is built from 14 residues.

This chain joins TRBV19 and TRBJ1-1; 8 bases are shared with TRBD1. J was trimmed by 1 base and V by 4 bases; bases with no gene match: 5. CDR3 length: 15 amino acids. The germline V gene has CDR1 LNHDA and CDR2 SQIVND (reference sequence). This CDR3 is CASSRYGTGNTEAFF. Here the CDR3 DNA reads TGTGCCAGTAGTAGATACGGGACAGGGAACACTGAAGCTTTCTTT.

The rearrangement uses TRBV5-1 and TRBJ2-7; 8 bases map to TRBD1. This CDR3 has 15 residues. CDR1 is SGHRS and CDR2 is YFSETQ in the germline V gene. V lost 0 bases to trimming and J lost 5 bases; unmatched junction nucleotides: 7. CDR3 loop: CASSLGRDRQDEQYF. The DNA of the CDR3 is TGCGCCAGCAGCTTGGGTCGGGACAGGCAGGACGAGCAGTACTTC.

The chain is built from TRBV9 and TRBJ1-2, with TRBD1 as a possible D gene (5 bases). V was shortened by 3 bases and J by 1 base, with 16 bases between the two germline ends. Germline CDR1 SGDLS, CDR2 YYNGEE. CDR3 length: 16 residues. CDR3 protein: CASSGPHRGINYGYTF. The CDR3 coding sequence is TGTGCCAGCAGCGGACCCCATAGGGGCATTAACTATGGCTACACCTTC. The entire variable domain, with the rest obtained from reference TRBV9 and TRBJ1-2, is as follows: DSGVTQTPKHLITATGQRVTLRCSPRSGDLSVYWYQQSLDQGLQFLIQYYNGEERAKGNILERFSAQQFPDLHSELNLSSLELGDSALYFCASSGPHRGINYGYTFGSGTRLTVV.

The V gene is TRBV10-1, the J gene TRBJ2-3; D might be TRBD2 (6 bases). Trimming removed 2 bases at V and 5 bases at J, with 14 bases between. Germline V gene lookup returns CDR1 WNHNN and CDR2 SYGVQD (reference sequence). The CDR3 extends over 15 amino acids. CDR3 nucleotides: TGCGCCAGCAGTGAGGACCCGATCGGGGGAGATACGCAGTATTTT. Its protein product is CASSEDPIGGDTQYF.

The chain uses TRBV2 and TRBJ1-1; TRBD1 agrees at 7 bases. Germline CDR1 and CDR2: SNHLY and FYNNEI. CDR3 length: 15 residues. With 7 bases clipped from V and 1 base from J, the junction kept 9 bases outside the gene matches. Written as DNA, the CDR3 is TGTGCCAGCACCCCTCGACAGGGACCGAACACTGAAGCTTTCTTT. Amino acids: CASTPRQGPNTEAFF.

The chain combines TRBV6-5 with TRBJ1-1, with 8 bases that match TRBD1. CDR3 length: 15 residues. V dropped 6 bases and J dropped 3; count of bases not matched to a gene: 9. Germline CDR1 is MNHEY and CDR2 is SVGAGI. Here the CDR3 DNA reads TGTGCCAGCAGGGGCCGACAGGGGCACTACACTGAAGCTTTCTTT. Protein: CASRGRQGHYTEAFF.

The chain combines TRBV6-6 with TRBJ2-3; tentatively, D is TRBD1 (6 bases). Germline assignment: CDR1 MNHNY and CDR2 SVGAGI (reference sequence). V lost 5 bases to trimming and J lost 9 bases, with 33 bases between them. CDR3 length: 19 residues. The CDR3 region is CASSRGTSTGADLFGTQYF. The CDR3 nucleotides are TGTGCCAGCAGTCGAGGGACAAGTACCGGGGCCGACCTCTTTGGGACGCAGTATTTT.

The rearrangement joins TRBV6-2 or TRBV6-3 to TRBJ2-2; D perhaps matches TRBD1 (6 bases). The CDR3 sequence is 16 residues long. Per germline, CDR1 MNHEY and CDR2 SVGEGT. The V and J ends lost 3 bases and 4 bases respectively, with 15 bases between them. The CDR3 coding sequence is TGTGCCAGCAGTTATTTGGGACACCCACGCACCGGGGAGCTGTTTTTT. It encodes CASSYLGHPRTGELFF.

This clone was seen only a few times. The rearrangement uses TRBV28 and TRBJ1-5; 7 bases agree with TRBD1. CDR1 is MDHEN, CDR2 SYDVKM, per germline. The V and J ends lost 3 bases and 7 bases, in that order; junction bases with no gene match: 9. The CDR3 has 15 residues. CDR3 in amino acids: CASSFSGTAVQPQHF. The CDR3 DNA follows: TGTGCCAGCAGTTTTTCCGGGACAGCAGTCCAGCCCCAGCATTTT.

This chain uses TRBV6-6 with TRBJ2-5; TRBD2 matches 9 bases. The V and J ends lost 4 bases and 3 bases, in that order; junction bases with no gene match: 6. The germline V gene has CDR1 MNHNY and CDR2 SVGAGI (reference sequence). CDR3 length: 15 amino acids. In DNA, the CDR3 is TGTGCCAGCAGTTCCCCCAGACTAGCGGAAGAGACCCAGTACTTC. Protein sequence: CASSSPRLAEETQYF.

This chain connects TRBV5-1 to TRBJ2-3, with 8 bases lining up with TRBD2. Germline values: CDR1 SGHRS, CDR2 YFSETQ. The CDR3 is made up of 15 amino acids. Unmatched junction bases numbered 9, after V lost 5 bases and J lost 4 bases. DNA for the CDR3: TGCGCCAGCAGGCGAAGCGGGGGTGCGGCAGATACGCAGTATTTT. Its protein product is CASRRSGGAADTQYF. Drawing the rest from reference TRBV5-1 and TRBJ2-3, the complete variable domain is KAGVTQTPRYLIKTRGQQVTLSCSPISGHRSVSWYQQTPGQGLQFLFEYFSETQRNKGNFPGRFSGRQFSNSRSEMNVSTLELGDSALYLCASRRSGGAADTQYFGPGTRLTVL.

The chain has TRBV2 and TRBJ1-5; 7 bases fit TRBD1. V trimming: 10 bases; J trimming: 0 bases; junction bases outside the gene matches: 3. CDR3 length: 13 amino acids. Germline CDR1 SNHLY, CDR2 FYNNEI. Written as DNA, the CDR3 is TGTGCCACCCGGGACAGTAGCAATCAGCCCCAGCATTTT. Protein product: CATRDSSNQPQHF. The full variable domain, its missing parts supplied by reference TRBV2 and TRBJ1-5, is EPEVTQTPSHQVTQMGQEVILRCVPISNHLYFYWYRQILGQKVEFLVSFYNNEISEKSEIFDDQFSVERPDGSNFTLKIRSTKLEDSAMYFCATRDSSNQPQHFGDGTRLSIL.

This chain joins TRBV3-1 (or the pseudogene TRBV3-2) and TRBJ1-2, with 7 bases matching TRBD1. Germline CDR1 is LGHDT and CDR2 is YNNKEL (reference sequence). The CDR3 extends over 15 amino acids. The V segment lost 4 bases and the J segment 2 bases; nucleotides outside the gene matches: 7. The CDR3 loop is CASSPRATGNYGYTF. CDR3 coding DNA: TGTGCCAGCAGCCCCAGGGCGACAGGGAACTATGGCTACACCTTC.